The entry that follows covers one T cell receptor (beta chain) sequence. The antigen remains unidentified. Vbeta (60) and Jbeta (13) primers were used in the PCR. TCRdb's table, derived via immunoSEQ multiplex PCR, lists solely in-frame clones and lacks some. The sample lists 100,000 or so clones; 60% to 80% were seen once. This record belongs to a study of cytomegalovirus exposure and HLA in healthy donors. Study background: Prior work identified about 120 million unique TCR beta sequences in approximately 180 million T cells. The study's findings and limits: Sequences of the TCR beta chain were said to predict the HLA-A and HLA-B alleles of most subjects accurately. Compared with the roughly 670-donor mean, an Asian-associated ancestry cluster reportedly had fewer N-insertions, according to a later analysis. Presence/absence analyses assumed roughly uniform sequencing depth across donors, which may not hold.

Looked up from germline, CDR1 is SGHNT and CDR2 is YYREEE (reference sequence). The CDR3 length is 13 residues. V was trimmed by 5 bases and J by 9 bases, leaving 15 bases between them. The sequencing input was PBMCs. J is TRBJ2-1 and V is TRBV5-4; no definite D call. The TCR comes from a woman aged 25 to 39 in good health and CMV-seronegative. CDR3 in DNA: TGTGCCAGCAGACTTGGCCAGGTGGGTGAGCAGTTCTTC. It codes for CASRLGQVGEQFF.